Each of the 14 T cell receptor beta chains below was sequenced from the same sample in a study of control samples from healthy donors and cancer patients. The assay was immunoSEQ multiplex PCR, and TCRdb's table has in-frame clones only and misses some. This sample has 15,000 to 20,000 clones, with around four fifths found just once. Sequenced sample: PBMCs. The receptors originated from a woman aged 70-85 years with lung cancer.

The rearrangement joins TRBV6-5 to TRBJ2-1; TRBD2 agrees at 10 bases. The ends lost 4 bases at V and 10 bases at J; junction bases unmatched: 10. The V gene's germline CDR1 is MNHEY and CDR2 SVGAGI. The CDR3 runs 15 residues. The CDR3: CASSSTGTSDSEQFF. The CDR3 region has the DNA TGTGCCAGCAGTTCCACCGGGACTAGCGACTCCGAGCAGTTCTTC.

The J gene is TRBJ2-5, the V gene TRBV4-3; possibly TRBD1 for D (6 bases). This CDR3 is 13 amino acids long. Germline CDR1 reads LGHNA; CDR2 reads YSLEER. Trimming took off 4 bases at V and 5 bases at J, with 11 bases between the two ends. DNA for the CDR3: TGCGCCAGCAGCCGCCAGAGGGGGGAGACCCAGTACTTC. This translates into CASSRQRGETQYF.

The rearrangement joins TRBV7-9 to TRBJ2-7; possible D gene TRBD2, 6 bases. This CDR3 has 15 amino acids. Trimming shortened V by 5 bases and J by 1 base, and 15 bases separated the two germline ends. The germline gives CDR1 SEHNR, CDR2 FQNEAQ (reference sequence). CDR3 amino acids: CASSDSGVASYEQYF. CDR3 coding DNA: TGTGCCAGCAGCGATAGCGGAGTCGCATCCTACGAGCAGTACTTC. The variable domain in full, with the rest retrieved from reference TRBV7-9 and TRBJ2-7, is DTGVSQNPRHKITKRGQNVTFRCDPISEHNRLYWYRQTLGQGPEFLTYFQNEAQLEKSRLLSDRFSAERPKGSFSTLEIQRTEQGDSAMYLCASSDSGVASYEQYFGPGTRLTVT.

This rearrangement joins TRBV7-2 to TRBJ2-7; TRBD1 aligns across 8 bases. Germline V gene lookup returns CDR1 SGHTA and CDR2 FQGNSA. The CDR3 is made up of 14 amino acids. The V and J ends lost 1 base and 6 bases, in that order; junction bases with no gene match: 5. CDR3 nucleotide sequence: TGTGCCAGCAGCTTAGGACAGGGGTATCCCGAGCAGTACTTC. This translates into CASSLGQGYPEQYF. Based on the CDR3 plus reference TRBV7-2 and TRBJ2-7, the full variable domain is GAGVSQSPSNKVTEKGKDVELRCDPISGHTALYWYRQSLGQGLEFLIYFQGNSAPDKSGLPSDRFSAERTGGSVSTLTIQRTQQEDSAVYLCASSLGQGYPEQYFGPGTRLTVT.

Only one count was recorded for this clone. The chain is built from TRBV20-1 and TRBJ2-3; unclear D gene. V was trimmed by 8 bases and J by 4 bases, leaving 16 bases between them. The CDR3 has 13 amino acids. From germline, CDR1 is DFQATT and CDR2 SNEGSKA (reference sequence). The CDR3 sequence is CSSSDLPPDTQYF. Written as DNA, the CDR3 is TGCAGTTCCAGTGACTTACCCCCAGATACGCAGTATTTT.

This chain links TRBV7-2 with TRBJ2-7, with 8 nucleotides matching TRBD2. Germline CDR1 and CDR2: SGHTA and FQGNSA. The CDR3 runs to 15 residues. The V gene end was trimmed by 4 bases and the J gene end by 3 bases; junction bases not matched to a gene: 8. CDR3 sequence (DNA): TGTGCCAGCAGCTCCTTCCGGAGCGGGAGCTACGAGCAGTACTTC. Protein product: CASSSFRSGSYEQYF.

This chain connects TRBV5-4 to TRBJ2-1; D not resolved. Trimming left V 3 bases short and J 8 bases short, with 9 bases between. Germline CDR1 SGHNT, CDR2 YYREEE (reference sequence). The CDR3 loop spans 12 amino acids. The CDR3 sequence is CASSSVVDEQFF. For the CDR3, the DNA is TGTGCCAGCAGCTCCGTGGTCGATGAGCAGTTCTTC.

The CDR3 here is CASSFTQGGTEAFF. The CDR3, as DNA: TGTGCCAGCAGCTTTACTCAGGGGGGGACTGAAGCTTTCTTT. The chain carries TRBV11-3 and TRBJ1-1, with 7 bases matching TRBD1. Per germline, CDR1 SGHNT and CDR2 YENEEA. The V and J ends lost 3 bases and 5 bases, in that order; junction bases with no gene match: 6. The CDR3 has 14 amino acids.

The rearrangement uses TRBV7-2 and TRBJ2-5; TRBD2 agrees at 12 bases. CDR1 is SGHTA, CDR2 FQGNSA, per germline. After removal of 5 bases from V and 4 bases from J, the junction contained 5 bases not matched to a gene. The CDR3 has 15 residues. In DNA form, the CDR3 reads TGTGCCAGCAGCCCGGGACTAGCGGGTCGAGAGACCCAGTACTTC. Amino acid sequence: CASSPGLAGRETQYF.

This clone was detected only a few times. The chain employs TRBV19 and TRBJ2-3; 11 nucleotides agree with TRBD2. The CDR3 totals 15 residues. V shed 5 bases and J 6 bases; nucleotides not matched to a gene: 7. The germline CDR1 and CDR2 sequences are LNHDA and SQIVND (reference sequence). CDR3 sequence (DNA): TGTGCCAGTAGTCGTACTAGCGGGAGCTTGGATACGCAGTATTTT. This translates into CASSRTSGSLDTQYF.

For this clone: Different DNA sequences within this sample yield the same CDR3. J is TRBJ1-1 and V is TRBV7-8, with D possibly matching TRBD1 (5 bases). V shed 7 bases and J shed 1 base, with 13 bases lying between them. Germline V gene data show CDR1 as SGHVS and CDR2 as FQNEAQ. The CDR3 contains 14 residues. DNA of the CDR3: TGTGCCAGCACCGGGGGTCACGGGAACACTGAAGCTTTCTTT. Translated: CASTGGHGNTEAFF.

The V and J genes are TRBV5-4 and TRBJ2-7; 13 bases map to TRBD2. The CDR3 has 15 amino acids. V shed 2 bases and J 2 bases; nucleotides not matched to a gene: 1. Germline V gene sequence: CDR1 SGHNT, CDR2 YYREEE (reference sequence). The CDR3 spells CASSFGLAGAYEQYF. CDR3 nucleotides: TGTGCCAGCAGCTTCGGACTAGCGGGAGCCTACGAGCAGTACTTC.

This chain joins TRBV9 and TRBJ2-5; TRBD2 matches at 12 bases. With V trimmed by 0 bases and J by 5 bases, 11 bases remained unmatched. The CDR3 is made up of 18 amino acids. CDR1 SGDLS and CDR2 YYNGEE come from the germline V gene. The CDR3 here is CASSVGLAGGPSWETQYF. For the CDR3, the DNA is TGTGCCAGCAGCGTAGGGCTAGCGGGAGGGCCCTCGTGGGAGACCCAGTACTTC.

The V and J genes are TRBV2 and TRBJ2-1; TRBD1 agrees at 12 bases. J gave up 10 bases and V 8 bases, and 12 bases lay outside the gene matches. There are 15 residues in the CDR3. Per the germline V gene, CDR1 is SNHLY and CDR2 is FYNNEI. CDR3 protein: CASFDTGTGGGEQFF. CDR3 coding DNA: TGTGCCAGCTTTGACACCGGGACAGGGGGCGGGGAGCAGTTCTTC.